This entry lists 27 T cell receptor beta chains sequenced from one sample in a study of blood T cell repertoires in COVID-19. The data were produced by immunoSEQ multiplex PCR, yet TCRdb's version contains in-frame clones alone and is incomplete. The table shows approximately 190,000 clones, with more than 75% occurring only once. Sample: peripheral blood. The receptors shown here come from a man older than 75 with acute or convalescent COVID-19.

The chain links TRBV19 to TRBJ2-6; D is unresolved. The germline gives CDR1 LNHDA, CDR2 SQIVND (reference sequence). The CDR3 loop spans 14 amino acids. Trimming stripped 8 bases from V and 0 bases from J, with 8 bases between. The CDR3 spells CASAKLSGANVLTF. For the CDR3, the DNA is TGTGCCAGTGCCAAGCTCTCTGGGGCCAACGTCCTGACTTTC.

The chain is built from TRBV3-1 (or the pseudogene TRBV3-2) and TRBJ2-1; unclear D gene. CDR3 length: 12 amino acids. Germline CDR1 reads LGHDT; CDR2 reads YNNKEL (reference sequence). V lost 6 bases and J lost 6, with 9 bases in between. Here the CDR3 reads CASSGTTNEQFF. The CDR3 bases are TGTGCCAGCAGTGGAACTACCAATGAGCAGTTCTTC.

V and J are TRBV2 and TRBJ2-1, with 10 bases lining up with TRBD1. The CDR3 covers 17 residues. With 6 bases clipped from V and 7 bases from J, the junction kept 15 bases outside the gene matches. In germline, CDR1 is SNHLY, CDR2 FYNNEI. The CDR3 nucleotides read TGTGCCAGCAGCGCTCGCTGGGGGACAGGGGCTTTGAATGAGCAGTTCTTC. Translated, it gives CASSARWGTGALNEQFF. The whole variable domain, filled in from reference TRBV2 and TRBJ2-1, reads EPEVTQTPSHQVTQMGQEVILRCVPISNHLYFYWYRQILGQKVEFLVSFYNNEISEKSEIFDDQFSVERPDGSNFTLKIRSTKLEDSAMYFCASSARWGTGALNEQFFGPGTRLTVL.

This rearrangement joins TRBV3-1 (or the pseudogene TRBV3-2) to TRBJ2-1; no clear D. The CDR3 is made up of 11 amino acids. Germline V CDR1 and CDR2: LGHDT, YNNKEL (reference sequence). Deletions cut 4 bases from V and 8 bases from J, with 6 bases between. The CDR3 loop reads CASSLIDEQFF. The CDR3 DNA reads TGTGCCAGCAGCCTCATAGATGAGCAGTTCTTC.

The CDR3 nucleotides are TGTGCCTGGCAAACCGGGACAGGGCACACGAACACCGGGGAGCTGTTTTTT. Translating gives CAWQTGTGHTNTGELFF. V gene TRBV30 combines with J gene TRBJ2-2, with 9 positions matching TRBD1. There are 17 residues in the CDR3. V was clipped by 5 bases and J by 0 bases; unmatched bases: 10. Germline V gene sequence: CDR1 GTSNPN, CDR2 SVGIG (reference sequence).

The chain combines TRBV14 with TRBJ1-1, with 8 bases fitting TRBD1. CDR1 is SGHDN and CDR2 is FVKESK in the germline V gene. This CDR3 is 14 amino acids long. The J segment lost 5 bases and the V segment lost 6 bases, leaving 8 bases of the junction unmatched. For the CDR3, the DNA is TGTGCCAGCAGTTACAGGGGGATCGGGACTGAAGCTTTCTTT. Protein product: CASSYRGIGTEAFF.

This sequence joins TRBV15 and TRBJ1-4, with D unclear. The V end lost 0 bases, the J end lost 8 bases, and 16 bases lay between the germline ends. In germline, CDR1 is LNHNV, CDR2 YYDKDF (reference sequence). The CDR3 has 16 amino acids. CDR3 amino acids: CATSRDHAASGEKLFF. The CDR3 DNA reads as TGTGCCACCAGCAGAGATCACGCCGCATCGGGGGAAAAACTGTTTTTT.

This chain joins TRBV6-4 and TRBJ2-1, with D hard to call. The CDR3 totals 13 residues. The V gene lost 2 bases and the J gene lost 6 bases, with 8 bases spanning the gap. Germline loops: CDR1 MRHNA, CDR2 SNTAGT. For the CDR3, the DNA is TGTGCCAGCAGTGACCTAGAGACCAATGAGCAGTTCTTC. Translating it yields CASSDLETNEQFF.

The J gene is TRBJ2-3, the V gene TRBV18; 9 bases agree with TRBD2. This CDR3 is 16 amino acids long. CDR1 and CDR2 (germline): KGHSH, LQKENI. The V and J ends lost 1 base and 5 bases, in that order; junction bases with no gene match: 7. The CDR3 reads CASSPLGGRVEDTQYF. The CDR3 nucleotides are TGTGCCAGCTCACCACTGGGCGGGAGGGTCGAAGATACGCAGTATTTT.

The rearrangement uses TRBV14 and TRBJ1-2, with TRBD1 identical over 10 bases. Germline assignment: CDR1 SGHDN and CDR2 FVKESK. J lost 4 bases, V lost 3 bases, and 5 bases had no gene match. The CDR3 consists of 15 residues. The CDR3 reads CASSQGTGVIYGYTF. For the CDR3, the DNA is TGTGCCAGCAGCCAGGGGACAGGGGTGATCTATGGCTACACCTTC.

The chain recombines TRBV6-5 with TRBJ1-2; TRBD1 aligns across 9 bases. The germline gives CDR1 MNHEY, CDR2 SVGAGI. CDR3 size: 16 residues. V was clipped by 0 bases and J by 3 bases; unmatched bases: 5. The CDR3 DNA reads TGTGCCAGCAGTTACTCCCGGACAGGGGTGTACTATGGCTACACCTTC. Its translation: CASSYSRTGVYYGYTF.

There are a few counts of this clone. The CDR3 sequence: CASSNNLAGGPYEQYV. The CDR3 bases are TGTGCCAGCAGCAACAATCTAGCGGGAGGGCCGTACGAGCAGTACGTC. J is TRBJ2-7 and V is TRBV5-6; 12 nucleotides align to TRBD2. V gave up 4 bases and J gave up 4 bases; unmatched junction bases: 9. The CDR3 contains 16 residues. The V gene's germline CDR1 is SGHDT and CDR2 YYEEEE.

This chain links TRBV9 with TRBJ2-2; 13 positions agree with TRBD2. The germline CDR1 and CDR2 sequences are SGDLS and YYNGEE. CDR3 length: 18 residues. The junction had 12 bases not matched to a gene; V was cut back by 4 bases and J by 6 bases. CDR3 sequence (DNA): TGTGCCAGCAGCTTACGGACTAGCGGGAGTGGTGAAGCCGGGGAGCTGTTTTTT. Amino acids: CASSLRTSGSGEAGELFF.

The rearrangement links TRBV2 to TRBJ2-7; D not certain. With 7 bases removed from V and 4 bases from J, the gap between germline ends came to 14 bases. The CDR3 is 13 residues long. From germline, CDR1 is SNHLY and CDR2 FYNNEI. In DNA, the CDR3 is TGTGCCAGCATGGCCCCTACGGGTTACGAGCAGTACTTC. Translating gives CASMAPTGYEQYF.

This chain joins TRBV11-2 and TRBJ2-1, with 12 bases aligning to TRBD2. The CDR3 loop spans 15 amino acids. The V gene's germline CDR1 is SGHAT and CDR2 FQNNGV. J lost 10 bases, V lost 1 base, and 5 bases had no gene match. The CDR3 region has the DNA TGTGCCAGCAGCTTAGTAGTTCTAGCGGGAGGGGAGCAGTTCTTC. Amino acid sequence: CASSLVVLAGGEQFF.

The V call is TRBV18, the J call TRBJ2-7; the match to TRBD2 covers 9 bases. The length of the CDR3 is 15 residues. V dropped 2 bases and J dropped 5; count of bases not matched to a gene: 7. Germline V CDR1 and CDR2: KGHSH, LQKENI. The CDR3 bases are TGTGCCAGCTCACCATCAGCGGGAGGAAGGGACGAGCAGTACGTC. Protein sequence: CASSPSAGGRDEQYV.

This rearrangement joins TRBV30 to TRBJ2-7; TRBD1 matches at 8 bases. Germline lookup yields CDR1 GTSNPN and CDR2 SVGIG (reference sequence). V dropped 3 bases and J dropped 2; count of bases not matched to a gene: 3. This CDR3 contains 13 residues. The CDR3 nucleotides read TGTGCCTGGAGAGGGACAGGAACCTACGAGCAGTACTTC. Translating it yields CAWRGTGTYEQYF.

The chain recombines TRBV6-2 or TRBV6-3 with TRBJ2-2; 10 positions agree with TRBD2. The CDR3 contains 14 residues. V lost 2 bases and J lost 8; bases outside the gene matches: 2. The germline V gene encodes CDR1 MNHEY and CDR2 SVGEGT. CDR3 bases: TGTGCCAGCAGTTACAGACTAGCGGGTGGGGAGCTGTTTTTT. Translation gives CASSYRLAGGELFF.

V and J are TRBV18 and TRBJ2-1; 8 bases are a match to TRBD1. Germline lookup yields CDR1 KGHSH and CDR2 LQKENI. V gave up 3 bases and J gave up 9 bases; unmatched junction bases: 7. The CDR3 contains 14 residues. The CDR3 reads CASSPVDRVGEQFF. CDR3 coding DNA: TGTGCCAGCTCACCCGTGGACAGGGTGGGTGAGCAGTTCTTC.

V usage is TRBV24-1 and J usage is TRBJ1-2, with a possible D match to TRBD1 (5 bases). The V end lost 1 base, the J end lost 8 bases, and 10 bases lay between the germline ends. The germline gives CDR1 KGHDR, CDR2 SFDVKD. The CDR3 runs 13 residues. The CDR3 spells CATSDFQGSGYTF. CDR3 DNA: TGTGCCACCAGTGATTTTCAGGGTTCCGGCTACACCTTC.

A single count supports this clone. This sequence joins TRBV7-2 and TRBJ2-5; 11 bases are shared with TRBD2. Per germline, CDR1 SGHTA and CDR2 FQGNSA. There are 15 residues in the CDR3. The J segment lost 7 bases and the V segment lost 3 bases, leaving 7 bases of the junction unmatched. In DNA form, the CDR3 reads TGTGCCAGCAGCTTCGGGACTAGCGGCAAGTGGACCCAGTACTTC. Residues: CASSFGTSGKWTQYF.

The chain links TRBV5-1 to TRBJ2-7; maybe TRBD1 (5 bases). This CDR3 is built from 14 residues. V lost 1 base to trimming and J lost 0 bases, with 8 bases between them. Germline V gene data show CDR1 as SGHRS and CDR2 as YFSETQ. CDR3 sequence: CASSLTGYSYEQYF. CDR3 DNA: TGCGCCAGCAGCTTGACAGGCTACTCCTACGAGCAGTACTTC.

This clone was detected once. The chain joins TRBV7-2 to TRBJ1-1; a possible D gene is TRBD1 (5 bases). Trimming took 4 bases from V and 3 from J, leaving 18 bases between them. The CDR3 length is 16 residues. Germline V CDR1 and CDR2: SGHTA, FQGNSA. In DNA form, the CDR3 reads TGTGCCAGCAGCTCCTTCCCCGGGAGGGACTACACTGAAGCTTTCTTT. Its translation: CASSSFPGRDYTEAFF.

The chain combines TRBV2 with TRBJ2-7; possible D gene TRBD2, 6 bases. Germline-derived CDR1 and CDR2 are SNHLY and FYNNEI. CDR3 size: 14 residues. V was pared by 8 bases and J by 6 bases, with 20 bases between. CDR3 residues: CASVLRAVGGEQYV. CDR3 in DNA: TGTGCCAGCGTGCTGAGGGCCGTCGGGGGCGAGCAGTACGTC.

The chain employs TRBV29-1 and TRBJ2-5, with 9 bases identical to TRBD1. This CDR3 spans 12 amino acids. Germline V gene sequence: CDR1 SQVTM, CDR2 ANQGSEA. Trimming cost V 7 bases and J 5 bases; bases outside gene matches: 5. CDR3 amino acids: CSADRGGETQYF. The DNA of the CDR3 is TGCAGCGCGGACAGGGGAGGCGAGACCCAGTACTTC.

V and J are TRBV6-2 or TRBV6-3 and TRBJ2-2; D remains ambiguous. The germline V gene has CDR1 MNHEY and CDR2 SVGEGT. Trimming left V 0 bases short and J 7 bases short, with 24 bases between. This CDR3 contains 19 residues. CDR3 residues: CASSYSDRPRRPSGGELFF. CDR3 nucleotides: TGTGCCAGCAGTTACTCCGATAGACCCCGACGGCCCTCAGGCGGGGAGCTGTTTTTT.

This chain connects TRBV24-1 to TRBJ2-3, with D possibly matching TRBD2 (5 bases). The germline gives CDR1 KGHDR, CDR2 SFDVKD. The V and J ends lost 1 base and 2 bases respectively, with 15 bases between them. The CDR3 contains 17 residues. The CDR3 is CATSDFARDRATDTQYF. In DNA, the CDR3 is TGTGCCACCAGTGATTTCGCCCGGGATCGGGCCACAGATACGCAGTATTTT.